These 9 T cell receptor beta chains were all obtained from the same sample, sequenced in a study of blood T cell repertoires in COVID-19. TCRdb's copy holds only in-frame clones and misses some; the assay was immunoSEQ multiplex PCR. This sample has some 200,000 clones, with around 83% found just once. Material: peripheral blood. These receptors were collected from a woman aged 40 to 55 with acute or convalescent COVID-19.

The rearrangement joins TRBV5-1 to TRBJ1-2, with 7 bases identical to TRBD1. The J segment lost 0 bases and the V segment lost 2 bases, leaving 4 bases of the junction unmatched. The CDR3 spans 15 residues. CDR1 and CDR2 (germline): SGHRS, YFSETQ. CDR3 coding DNA: TGCGCCAGCAGCTTACAGGGGTCGGCTAACTATGGCTACACCTTC. This translates into CASSLQGSANYGYTF.

The chain employs TRBV7-9 and TRBJ2-7; 7 bases line up with TRBD1. The V gene end was trimmed by 5 bases and the J gene end by 2 bases; junction bases not matched to a gene: 6. This CDR3 region has 14 residues. CDR1 is SEHNR and CDR2 is FQNEAQ in the germline V gene (reference sequence). DNA for the CDR3: TGTGCCAGCAGCCCCGACAGGGCGACCTACGAGCAGTACTTC. Protein: CASSPDRATYEQYF.

CDR3 sequence (DNA): TGTGCCAGCCGCGGGGAGACATTGAACACTGAAGCTTTCTTT. It encodes CASRGETLNTEAFF. The gene calls are TRBV19 and TRBJ1-1; D is uncertain. Germline V CDR1 and CDR2: LNHDA, SQIVND (reference sequence). The CDR3 extends over 14 amino acids. V was clipped by 9 bases and J by 0 bases, with 14 bases between them.

V and J are TRBV19 and TRBJ2-2, with TRBD2 matching 11 bases. V shed 7 bases, J shed 1 base, and the junction held 2 bases outside the gene matches. There are 15 residues in the CDR3. CDR1 is LNHDA, CDR2 SQIVND, per germline (reference sequence). The CDR3 protein is CASNLAGGNTGELFF. CDR3 coding DNA: TGTGCCAGTAACCTAGCGGGGGGGAACACCGGGGAGCTGTTTTTT.

This clone has a handful of counts. This rearrangement joins TRBV29-1 to TRBJ1-3; D might be TRBD1 (6 bases). In germline, CDR1 is SQVTM, CDR2 ANQGSEA. CDR3 length: 14 amino acids. With 5 bases removed from V and 1 base from J, the gap between germline ends came to 12 bases. CDR3 in DNA: TGCAGCGTTCAAGGGCAGGGGTCTGGAAACACCATATATTTT. Translation gives CSVQGQGSGNTIYF.

The CDR3 loop reads CASSEPVLPPLATAYEQYF. The CDR3 region has the DNA TGCGCCAGCAGTGAGCCAGTCCTACCCCCCCTAGCGACAGCCTACGAGCAGTACTTC. The chain combines TRBV10-2 with TRBJ2-7; D may be TRBD2 (6 bases). There are 19 residues in the CDR3. Germline CDR1 reads WSHSY; CDR2 reads SAAADI. V shed 2 bases and J shed 2 bases, with 25 bases lying between them.

The V and J genes are TRBV11-2 and TRBJ2-3; D remains unclear. Deletions cut 5 bases from V and 2 bases from J, with 5 bases between. The CDR3 contains 12 residues. Germline V lookup: CDR1 SGHAT, CDR2 FQNNGV. DNA of the CDR3: TGTGCCAGCAGCCCTCCCACAGATACGCAGTATTTT. Its protein is CASSPPTDTQYF.

This rearrangement joins TRBV28 to TRBJ1-2; D not resolved. This CDR3 region has 14 residues. V dropped 1 base and J dropped 2 bases, with 8 bases sitting between them. Germline CDR1 is MDHEN and CDR2 is SYDVKM. DNA of the CDR3: TGTGCCAGCAGTTTATCGGCAGCGAACTATGGCTACACCTTC. The encoded protein is CASSLSAANYGYTF.

The V call is TRBV19, the J call TRBJ1-5, with 9 bases matching TRBD1. Losses at the gene ends were 4 bases for V and 8 bases for J; bases not matched to a gene: 6. CDR1 is LNHDA and CDR2 is SQIVND in the germline V gene (reference sequence). The CDR3 runs to 14 residues. CDR3 loop: CASSTGTGLKPQHF. CDR3 DNA sequence: TGTGCCAGTAGTACGGGGACAGGGCTTAAGCCCCAGCATTTT.